This T cell receptor beta chain was captured by sequencing in a study of cytomegalovirus exposure and HLA in healthy donors. Looking at the study overall: In an earlier analysis, almost 120 million unique TCR beta sequences were found from some 200 million T cells. General study results and limits: TCR association rates varied by HLA locus in a later analysis, with DRB1 highest and HLA-C lowest.

Amplification used 60 Vbeta primers and 13 Jbeta primers. Generated by immunoSEQ multiplex PCR, the TCRdb table keeps only in-frame clones and is missing some. The profile covers 120,000 to 150,000 clones, with 70% to 85% appearing a single time and under 2% taken by the ten largest. With regard to this clone: Its matching antigen is unknown.

Trimming stripped 0 bases from V and 11 bases from J, with 19 bases between. CDR1 and CDR2 (germline): LNHNV, YYDKDF (reference sequence). The CDR3 is 15 residues long. The sequence came from a middle-aged woman in good health and CMV-seronegative. The specimen sequenced was PBMCs. The chain carries TRBV15 and TRBJ1-1; the D gene is possibly TRBD1 (6 bases). CDR3 sequence (DNA): TGTGCCACCAGCAGAGACAAGGCGCGACAGGTCCAGGCTTTCTTT. Residues: CATSRDKARQVQAFF.